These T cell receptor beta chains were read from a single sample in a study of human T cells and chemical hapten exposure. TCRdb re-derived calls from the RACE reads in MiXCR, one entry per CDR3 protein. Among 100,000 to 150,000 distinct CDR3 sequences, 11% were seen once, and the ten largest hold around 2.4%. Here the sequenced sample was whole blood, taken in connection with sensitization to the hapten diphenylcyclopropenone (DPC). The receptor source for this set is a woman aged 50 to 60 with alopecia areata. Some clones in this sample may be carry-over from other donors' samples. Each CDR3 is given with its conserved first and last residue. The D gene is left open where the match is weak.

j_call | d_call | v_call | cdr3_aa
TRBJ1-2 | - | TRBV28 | CASSTLGETEANYGYTF
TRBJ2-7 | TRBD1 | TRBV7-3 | CASSSGTGYDEQYF
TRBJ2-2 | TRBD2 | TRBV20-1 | CSARDYTGGPSGELFF
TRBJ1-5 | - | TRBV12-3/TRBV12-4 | CASSFGVGRSFSNQPQHF
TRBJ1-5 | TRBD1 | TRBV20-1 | CSASRQGSNQPQHF
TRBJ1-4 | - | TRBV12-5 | CASGLMAQHTEKLFF
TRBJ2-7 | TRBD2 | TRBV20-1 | CSARDMGGFSYEQYF
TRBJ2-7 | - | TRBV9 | CASSGRDSGDEQYF
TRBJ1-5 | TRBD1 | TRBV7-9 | CASSLGRGGGGNQPQHF
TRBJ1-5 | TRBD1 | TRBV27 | CASSRTGEGNQPQHF
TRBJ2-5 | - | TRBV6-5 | CASQTGPMYQETQYF
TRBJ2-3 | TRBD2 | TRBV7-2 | CASGIAGADTQYF
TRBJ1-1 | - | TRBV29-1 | CSVGSTKAFF
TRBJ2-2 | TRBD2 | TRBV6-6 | CASSPSRGGQTGELFF
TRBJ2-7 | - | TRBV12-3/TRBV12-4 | CASSPAPTYEQYF
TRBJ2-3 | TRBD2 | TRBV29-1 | CSVVGGGADTQYF
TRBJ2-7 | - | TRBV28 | CASSLFREQYF
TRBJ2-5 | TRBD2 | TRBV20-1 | CSASNPGTSGRGEYF
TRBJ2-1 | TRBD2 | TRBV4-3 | CASSQDDPLAGGEQFF
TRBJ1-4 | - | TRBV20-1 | CSARDGSTGNEKLFF
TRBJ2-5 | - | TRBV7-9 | CASSQAQAEETQYF
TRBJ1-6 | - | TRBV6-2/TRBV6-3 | CASTFGSSPLHF
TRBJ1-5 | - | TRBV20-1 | CSATQAHSNQPQHF
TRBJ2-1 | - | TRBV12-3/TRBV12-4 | CASSPGYGGNEQFF
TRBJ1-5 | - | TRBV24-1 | CATSDFRVSSNQPQHF
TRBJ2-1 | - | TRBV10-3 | CAIKAGTTYNEQFF
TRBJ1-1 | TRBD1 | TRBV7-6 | CASSPTTGANTEAFF
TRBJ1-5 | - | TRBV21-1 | CASSGRVGYDSNQPQHF
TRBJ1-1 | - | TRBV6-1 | CASSPTGNTEAFF
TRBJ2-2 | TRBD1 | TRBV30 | CAWSTRQGSTGELFF
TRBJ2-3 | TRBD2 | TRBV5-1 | CASSFSGTMADTQYF
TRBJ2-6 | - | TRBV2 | CASNARAPSGANVLTF
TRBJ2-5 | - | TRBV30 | CAWTLRGQETQYF
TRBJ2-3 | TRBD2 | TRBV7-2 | CASSLVAGLAGDDTQYF
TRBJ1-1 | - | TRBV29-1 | CSGNRVNTEAFF
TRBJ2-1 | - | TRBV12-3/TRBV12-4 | CASSLWGNEQFF
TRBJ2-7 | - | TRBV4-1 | CASSPGPTGAGYEQYF
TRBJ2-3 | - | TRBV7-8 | CASFETRFAPGGTQYF
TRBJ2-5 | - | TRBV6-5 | CASSYILGFQETQYF
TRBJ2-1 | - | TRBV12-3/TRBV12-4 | CASSLAGSYNEQFF
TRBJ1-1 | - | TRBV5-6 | CASSLRGVAEAFF
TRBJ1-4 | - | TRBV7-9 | CASSPGVQTATNEKLFF
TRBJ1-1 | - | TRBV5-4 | CASSLAGENEAFF
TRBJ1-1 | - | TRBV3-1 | CASSQEGRANTEAFF
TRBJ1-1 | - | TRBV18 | CASSPAEVMNTEAFF
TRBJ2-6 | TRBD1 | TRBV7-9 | CASSRQGDNVLTF
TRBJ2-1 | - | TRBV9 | CATQGNEQFF